The sequence of this T cell receptor (beta chain) was determined in a study of T cell repertoires in cytomegalovirus infection. This clonotype has more than one count but fewer than ten. The antigen is not known. One entry per CDR3 protein, called by TCRdb with MiXCR from the reads. The repertoire holds 44,000 or so distinct CDR3 sequences, with 20% to 25% as singletons. The CDR3 runs 15 residues. Trimming removed 5 bases at V and 0 bases at J, with 11 bases between. The germline V gene has CDR1 LNHDA and CDR2 SQIVND (reference sequence). The sequence came from a human donor in good health (CMV status not recorded). Some clones in this sample may be carry-over from other donors' samples. The chain employs TRBV19 and TRBJ2-1; D remains unclear. The starting material was CD8+ T cells from cultured PBMCs, obtained from culture after CMV antigen stimulation. CDR3 protein: CASSPYFSSYNEQFF. The CDR3 coding sequence is TGTGCCAGTAGTCCGTACTTCAGCTCCTACAATGAGCAGTTCTTC.